The rows below give T cell receptor beta chains drawn from one sample of a study of blood T cell repertoires in COVID-19. Profiled with immunoSEQ multiplex PCR; TCRdb holds only in-frame clones, not every one. The table includes about 250,000 clones, about four fifths detected once. The material sequenced was peripheral blood. These TCRs come from a person aged 70 to 85 with COVID-19, enrolled during active disease. The conserved cysteine and the conserved F or W are not part of the CDR3 here.

J gene,V gene,CDR3 protein
TRBJ1-2,TRBV10-3,AITPQTGLGYT
TRBJ1-2,TRBV2,ASSEALTGYGYT
TRBJ2-6,TRBV21-1,ASSKDSAGGTSGANVLT
TRBJ1-1,TRBV2,ASSASMNTEAF
TRBJ1-1,TRBV19,ASRTTGNTEAF
TRBJ1-2,TRBV10-2,ASSDGNYGYT
TRBJ2-7,TRBV14,ASSQGRTSGSYEQY
TRBJ1-3,TRBV28,ASVEGRAGNTIY
TRBJ1-6,TRBV3-1/TRBV3-2,ASSQGTRGLSPLH
TRBJ2-7,TRBV3-1/TRBV3-2,ASSFSGRSYEQY
TRBJ1-4,TRBV19,ASSMSRGSEKLF
TRBJ1-4,TRBV5-1,ASSFQGVYEKLF
TRBJ2-3,TRBV5-3,ARPPPKTGPWTGDTQY
TRBJ2-7,TRBV7-9,ASSLTGTSGLSYEQY
TRBJ2-3,TRBV6-5,ASSYGTLGTDTQY
TRBJ2-6,TRBV7-8,ASSLARVRGRIRTSGANVLT
TRBJ2-3,TRBV11-2,ASSERSLAGPDTQY
TRBJ2-4,TRBV6-6,ASRPATSGDPFQY
TRBJ2-7,TRBV9,ASTSVAYPYEQY
TRBJ1-3,TRBV28,ASSSASLSGNTIY
TRBJ1-2,TRBV5-5,ASSLSTGGGYGYT
TRBJ2-2,TRBV3-1/TRBV3-2,ASSHHDRGYLGGELF
TRBJ1-2,TRBV5-6,ASSSLPALTGADGYT
TRBJ2-7,TRBV5-1,ASSWGGNEQY
TRBJ2-7,TRBV3-1/TRBV3-2,ASSPTGTESPYEQY
TRBJ1-2,TRBV5-6,ASSRQQGYT
TRBJ1-1,TRBV7-8,ASSLAVGAGTEAF
TRBJ2-1,TRBV19,ASSRGTSGADEQF
TRBJ2-1,TRBV5-4,ASSFRGGYNEQF
TRBJ1-2,TRBV12-3/TRBV12-4,ASRQGGFRGYT
TRBJ1-6,TRBV7-8,ASSLASSGVGSPLH
TRBJ2-1,TRBV5-1,ASSLLAGSDAVEQF
TRBJ1-5,TRBV5-5,ASSFEVNQPQH
TRBJ2-2,TRBV3-1/TRBV3-2,AKQQPRGDRCGFVNSNTGELF
TRBJ2-1,TRBV5-1,ASSWRGDEQF
TRBJ2-1,TRBV5-4,ASSLRAGNYNEQF
TRBJ1-6,TRBV13,ASSNQGTGKSPLH
TRBJ2-3,TRBV12-3/TRBV12-4,ASSSLTDTQY
TRBJ1-1,TRBV5-1,ASRDTGALNTEAF
TRBJ2-7,TRBV30,AWSAFSRGLYEQY
TRBJ1-2,TRBV6-5,ASSYSRAANYGYT
TRBJ2-7,TRBV4-3,ASSQDTTLREQY
TRBJ2-5,TRBV18,ASSRRGGAEETQY
TRBJ2-7,TRBV14,ASSLGTSGRTRSYEQY
TRBJ2-5,TRBV12-3/TRBV12-4,ASSFVQTQY
TRBJ2-7,TRBV7-9,ASSPYRGSADEQY
TRBJ2-7,TRBV7-2,ASSSGGAAYEQY
TRBJ1-6,TRBV10-3,AISESKQGNSPLH
TRBJ2-2,TRBV4-1,ASSPIPRGTGTGELF
TRBJ2-7,TRBV4-1,ASSQVSSRDEQY
TRBJ2-7,TRBV28,ASRRTGDPYEQY
TRBJ2-7,TRBV21-1,ASIEADDSSYEQY